Shown below are 32 T cell receptor beta chains from a single sample sequenced in a study of T cells after yellow fever vaccination. Using its own MiXCR run on the 5' RACE reads, TCRdb lists one record per CDR3 protein. The repertoire holds some 340,000 distinct CDR3 sequences, roughly 3.9% seen once, with around 23% in the top ten. The source material was PBMCs, sampled 5 days after the yellow fever booster vaccination. Every receptor here comes from a young man who received the YFV17D yellow fever vaccine.

This clonotype appeared a few times. The gene calls are TRBV5-1 and TRBJ2-3; D is possibly TRBD2 (5 bases). The CDR3 loop spans 16 amino acids. Trimming removed 4 bases at V and 0 bases at J, with 15 bases between. Germline V gene data show CDR1 as SGHRS and CDR2 as YFSETQ. CDR3 DNA sequence: TGCGCCAGCAGCCCCGGAGGCGGTGGGAGCACAGATACGCAGTATTTT. It codes for CASSPGGGGSTDTQYF.

This clonotype was recorded a few times. J is TRBJ1-6 and V is TRBV20-1; 9 positions agree with TRBD1. The CDR3 is made up of 15 amino acids. CDR1 DFQATT and CDR2 SNEGSKA come from the germline V gene (reference sequence). The ends lost 3 bases at V and 9 bases at J; junction bases unmatched: 9. Here the CDR3 DNA reads TGCAGTGCTAGGACAGGGGGAAGCGGACGTTCACCCCTCCACTTT. Translating it yields CSARTGGSGRSPLHF.

This clonotype was counted many times. The V call is TRBV29-1, the J call TRBJ2-3; 9 bases align to TRBD2. CDR1 and CDR2 (germline): SQVTM, ANQGSEA. The CDR3 covers 16 residues. V gave up 4 bases and J gave up 0 bases; unmatched junction bases: 8. This CDR3 is CSVGGSGGPSTDTQYF. CDR3 DNA: TGCAGCGTTGGTGGTAGCGGGGGACCCAGCACAGATACGCAGTATTTT.

The rearrangement joins TRBV6-2 or TRBV6-3 to TRBJ2-7; D possibly corresponds to TRBD1 (5 bases). V lost 5 bases and J 3 bases, leaving 17 bases between the germline ends. This CDR3 contains 15 residues. The V gene's germline CDR1 is MNHEY and CDR2 SVGEGT. CDR3 amino acids: CASSHAQGAGYEQYV. The CDR3 region has the DNA TGTGCCAGCAGTCATGCCCAGGGCGCCGGCTACGAGCAGTACGTC.

As concerns this clonotype: One end of the junction does not line up with germline, which may come from a read error. In DNA form, the CDR3 reads TGTGCCAGCAGGGGGGTCCTGGGAGTCTTC. Translating it yields CASRGVLGVF. The chain has TRBV2 and TRBJ2-5; D may match TRBD1 or TRBD2 (5 bases each). This CDR3 region has 10 residues. CDR1 SNHLY and CDR2 FYNNEI come from the germline V gene.

The table lists this clonotype with a few counts. V usage is TRBV10-3 and J usage is TRBJ1-1; tentatively, D is TRBD1 (6 bases). CDR3 length equals 13 residues. V lost 11 bases, J lost 4 bases, and 17 bases lay in between. The V gene's germline CDR1 is ENHRY and CDR2 SYGVKD. The CDR3 sequence: CASLSTGSTEAFF. The CDR3 coding sequence is TGTGCCTCATTAAGTACAGGGTCCACTGAAGCTTTCTTT.

The chain couples TRBV20-1 to TRBJ2-3; perhaps TRBD2 as D (7 bases). Looked up from germline, CDR1 is DFQATT and CDR2 is SNEGSKA (reference sequence). Trimming left V 0 bases short and J 5 bases short, with 18 bases between. The CDR3 totals 16 residues. The CDR3 bases are TGCAGTGCTAGAGATCCTAACGGGGGGCAAGGAGATACGCAGTATTTT. Its protein is CSARDPNGGQGDTQYF.

This clonotype was found many times. The chain uses TRBV5-1 and TRBJ1-1, with a weak D call TRBD1 (5 bases). Germline V lookup: CDR1 SGHRS, CDR2 YFSETQ. Deletions cut 1 base from V and 1 base from J, with 8 bases between. This CDR3 is 14 amino acids long. The CDR3 DNA is TGCGCCAGCAGCTTGTCGGGGGGGAACACTGAAGCTTTCTTT. Its translation is CASSLSGGNTEAFF.

The J gene is TRBJ2-1, the V gene TRBV6-2 or TRBV6-3, with 9 bases matching TRBD2. Germline-derived CDR1 and CDR2 are MNHEY and SVGEGT. The CDR3 is 16 residues long. Losses at the gene ends were 0 bases for V and 7 bases for J; bases not matched to a gene: 7. The CDR3 spells CASSYSMRGGWNEQFF. The CDR3 DNA reads as TGTGCCAGCAGTTACTCAATGCGGGGGGGCTGGAATGAGCAGTTCTTC.

V gene TRBV6-2 or TRBV6-3 combines with J gene TRBJ2-1; D perhaps matches TRBD2 (6 bases). This CDR3 contains 16 residues. V lost 6 bases and J 0 bases, leaving 15 bases between the germline ends. Germline loops: CDR1 MNHEY, CDR2 SVGEGT. The CDR3 here is CASSPLGGSSYNEQFF. CDR3 coding DNA: TGTGCCAGCAGCCCCTTGGGGGGTAGCTCCTACAATGAGCAGTTCTTC.

This rearrangement joins TRBV7-9 to TRBJ2-7; D may be TRBD1 (5 bases). Germline-derived CDR1 and CDR2 are SEHNR and FQNEAQ (reference sequence). Trimming shortened V by 5 bases and J by 0 bases, and 11 bases separated the two germline ends. This CDR3 is built from 14 residues. The chain's CDR3 is CASSPRQLSYEQYF. CDR3 nucleotide sequence: TGTGCCAGCAGCCCTCGACAGCTCTCCTACGAGCAGTACTTC.

This clonotype was counted between two and nine times. The chain is built from TRBV6-5 and TRBJ2-5; D might be TRBD1 or TRBD2, each matching 5 bases. Trimming stripped 5 bases from V and 5 bases from J, with 18 bases between. Germline V gene lookup returns CDR1 MNHEY and CDR2 SVGAGI. This CDR3 has 15 amino acids. The CDR3 region has the DNA TGTGCCAGCAGTCCTGTAAGAGGGGTTGTGGAGACCCAGTACTTC. Protein product: CASSPVRGVVETQYF.

J is TRBJ1-2 and V is TRBV4-1; possibly TRBD1 for D (6 bases). Trimming cost V 1 base and J 3 bases, with 15 bases left between them. This CDR3 is built from 16 residues. Germline CDR1 MGHRA, CDR2 YSYEKL. CDR3 loop: CASSQGPGVGHYGYTF. The CDR3 DNA follows: TGCGCCAGCAGCCAAGGACCAGGGGTCGGGCACTATGGCTACACCTTC.

The chain's CDR3 is CASSPGGHFYEQYF. The CDR3 DNA is TGTGCCAGCAGCCCAGGGGGACACTTCTACGAGCAGTACTTC. This rearrangement joins TRBV7-9 to TRBJ2-7; TRBD1 matches 7 bases. CDR1 and CDR2 (germline): SEHNR, FQNEAQ (reference sequence). After removal of 5 bases from V and 3 bases from J, the junction contained 7 bases not matched to a gene. The CDR3 has 14 amino acids.

V gene TRBV4-3 combines with J gene TRBJ2-2; TRBD2 might be the D (5 bases). The germline gives CDR1 LGHNA, CDR2 YSLEER. The CDR3 is 14 amino acids. V shed 6 bases and J shed 2 bases, with 10 bases lying between them. This chain's CDR3 is CASRLGGNTGELFF. As DNA, the CDR3 is TGCGCCAGCAGACTTGGAGGAAACACCGGGGAGCTGTTTTTT.

A few counts support this clonotype. The rearrangement joins TRBV18 to TRBJ2-5; D gene ambiguous. The CDR3 loop spans 15 amino acids. Germline CDR1 KGHSH, CDR2 LQKENI. V lost 0 bases and J 5 bases, leaving 13 bases between the germline ends. CDR3 nucleotide sequence: TGTGCCAGCTCACCACCGATGCGGCCCTCGGAGACCCAGTACTTC. Its translation: CASSPPMRPSETQYF.

The J gene is TRBJ2-2, the V gene TRBV29-1; D uncertain. The germline CDR1 and CDR2 sequences are SQVTM and ANQGSEA. CDR3 size: 11 residues. Trimming shortened V by 7 bases and J by 3 bases, and 6 bases separated the two germline ends. Here the CDR3 DNA reads TGCAGCGCTGGCGACACCGGGGAGCTGTTTTTT. Its translation: CSAGDTGELFF.

The rearrangement uses TRBV5-1 and TRBJ2-5; D may be TRBD2 (5 bases). V was clipped by 0 bases and J by 5 bases, with 8 bases between them. There are 13 residues in the CDR3. CDR1 and CDR2 from the germline V gene are SGHRS and YFSETQ. The CDR3 loop reads CASSLELDETQYF. CDR3 sequence (DNA): TGCGCCAGCAGCTTGGAACTAGATGAGACCCAGTACTTC.

This clonotype was detected only a few times. In DNA, the CDR3 is TGCGCCAGCAGCCAGCTGACAGGTCGGGAGACCCAGTACTTC. It codes for CASSQLTGRETQYF. The rearrangement joins TRBV4-1 to TRBJ2-5; a weak D match, TRBD1 (6 bases). This CDR3 comprises 14 residues. Germline V gene data show CDR1 as MGHRA and CDR2 as YSYEKL. V was shortened by 3 bases and J by 5 bases, with 13 bases between the two germline ends.

This clonotype has more than one count but fewer than ten. V gene TRBV12-3 or TRBV12-4 combines with J gene TRBJ1-4; D gene ambiguous. The CDR3 is 13 residues long. With 0 bases removed from V and 8 bases from J, the gap between germline ends came to 7 bases. CDR3 DNA: TGTGCCAGCAGTTTAGCGGCCTCGGAAAAACTGTTTTTT. Its translation is CASSLAASEKLFF.

CDR3 loop: CASSLARAEQFF. CDR3 coding DNA: TGTGCCAGCAGCTTAGCCAGGGCTGAGCAGTTCTTC. The chain has TRBV7-6 and TRBJ2-1; D might be TRBD1 (5 bases). The CDR3 covers 12 residues. V lost 0 bases to trimming and J lost 9 bases, with 6 bases between them. The germline V gene has CDR1 SGHVS and CDR2 FNYEAQ.

CDR3 sequence (DNA): TGCAGTGCTAGAGATACCGACACGGCTAACACTGAAGCTTTCTTT. Amino acid sequence: CSARDTDTANTEAFF. The chain combines TRBV20-1 with TRBJ1-1; D gene ambiguous. This CDR3 is built from 15 residues. V was clipped by 0 bases and J by 2 bases, with 13 bases between them. CDR1 and CDR2 (germline): DFQATT, SNEGSKA (reference sequence).

This clonotype showed up just a few times. DNA for the CDR3: TGCGCCAGCAGCCAACCCTCACAGGGACGCCATTCACCCCTCCACTTT. It is translated as CASSQPSQGRHSPLHF. The J gene is TRBJ1-6, the V gene TRBV4-3; possibly TRBD1 for D (6 bases). The CDR3 loop spans 16 amino acids. Germline assignment: CDR1 LGHNA and CDR2 YSLEER. V lost 2 bases to trimming and J lost 8 bases, with 16 bases between them.

In the case of this clonotype: The junction shows a germline mismatch at one end, possibly a read error. The chain is built from TRBV5-5 and TRBJ1-5, with 7 bases fitting TRBD1. CDR1 and CDR2 from the germline V gene are SGHKS and YYEKEE (reference sequence). CDR3 size: 14 residues. The CDR3 here is CASSLGTANLPQHF. CDR3 nucleotide sequence: TGTGCCAGCAGCCTGGGGACAGCGAATCTGCCCCAGCATTTT.

CDR3 amino acids: CASSLVRGQGSPLHF. The DNA of the CDR3 is TGTGCCAGCAGCTTAGTCCGAGGACAGGGTTCACCCCTCCACTTT. The chain uses TRBV7-2 and TRBJ1-6; 8 bases map to TRBD1. The CDR3 consists of 15 residues. Per the germline V gene, CDR1 is SGHTA and CDR2 is FQGNSA. V dropped 1 base and J dropped 9; count of bases not matched to a gene: 5.

This clonotype was observed at least ten times. This chain connects TRBV6-4 to TRBJ2-2; 7 positions agree with TRBD1. This CDR3 has 15 amino acids. CDR1 is MRHNA, CDR2 SNTAGT, per germline. V shed 0 bases and J 3 bases; nucleotides not matched to a gene: 1. Here the CDR3 reads CASSDSDRHTGELFF. CDR3 bases: TGTGCCAGCAGTGACTCGGACAGGCACACCGGGGAGCTGTTTTTT.

The genes are TRBV9 and TRBJ2-3; a possible D gene is TRBD2 (7 bases). The CDR3 consists of 17 residues. CDR1 is SGDLS and CDR2 is YYNGEE in the germline V gene. The ends were cut back, 0 bases at V and 5 bases at J, with 19 bases in the middle. The CDR3 sequence: CASSVASGGGAGDTQYF. CDR3 in DNA: TGTGCCAGCAGCGTAGCGTCAGGAGGGGGGGCCGGAGATACGCAGTATTTT.

In this sample, this clonotype turned up a few times. V is TRBV18 and J is TRBJ1-4, with D hard to call. V lost 1 base to trimming and J lost 4 bases, with 13 bases between them. Germline CDR1 is KGHSH and CDR2 is LQKENI. There are 16 residues in the CDR3. DNA of the CDR3: TGTGCCAGCTCACCACGTTTGGAGGCTTTTAATGAAAAACTGTTTTTT. This codes for CASSPRLEAFNEKLFF.

This clonotype occurred a few times. The chain recombines TRBV4-3 with TRBJ2-2; 10 nucleotides line up with TRBD2. This CDR3 has 17 amino acids. With 2 bases clipped from V and 5 bases from J, the junction kept 8 bases outside the gene matches. Germline loops: CDR1 LGHNA, CDR2 YSLEER. The CDR3 DNA reads as TGCGCCAGCAGCCAAAGCCTCCGAGCGGGAGGGACCGGGGAGCTGTTTTTT. This codes for CASSQSLRAGGTGELFF.

V is TRBV5-1 and J is TRBJ2-3; TRBD1 matches at 8 bases. The length of the CDR3 is 16 residues. Germline assignment: CDR1 SGHRS and CDR2 YFSETQ. The ends lost 4 bases at V and 4 bases at J; junction bases unmatched: 11. CDR3 nucleotide sequence: TGCGCCAGCAGCCCCGACGGGCCGGACAGGGCAGATACGCAGTATTTT. Residues: CASSPDGPDRADTQYF.

This clonotype occurred many times. This chain connects TRBV18 to TRBJ1-1; D might be TRBD1 (6 bases). Germline CDR1 is KGHSH and CDR2 is LQKENI. V lost 3 bases and J 11 bases, leaving 16 bases between the germline ends. This CDR3 is 13 amino acids long. The CDR3 DNA is TGTGCCAGCTCACCCTCGGACAGCCGAGGGGCTTTCTTT. This codes for CASSPSDSRGAFF. Full variable domain (remainder filled in from reference TRBV18 and TRBJ1-1): NAGVMQNPRHLVRRRGQEARLRCSPMKGHSHVYWYRQLPEEGLKFMVYLQKENIIDESGMPKERFSAEFPKEGPSILRIQQVVRGDSAAYFCASSPSDSRGAFFGQGTRLTVV.

This clonotype turned up a few times. V is TRBV5-6 and J is TRBJ2-1; 9 bases agree with TRBD1. The germline V gene has CDR1 SGHDT and CDR2 YYEEEE. The CDR3 length is 14 residues. J was trimmed by 7 bases and V by 3 bases; bases with no gene match: 5. Here the CDR3 DNA reads TGTGCCAGCAGCTGGGGGACAGGGAGGAATGAGCAGTTCTTC. Amino acid sequence: CASSWGTGRNEQFF.